The entry that follows covers one T cell receptor (beta chain) sequence. Ten or more counts support this clonotype. Its antigen remains unidentified. No base qualities exist here, and no much larger clone lies one base off it. The entry originates in a study of T cells in Graves' hyperthyroidism and ophthalmopathy (dated by TCRdb to between 2019 and 2020). Turning to the overall study: Peripheral blood samples were taken at the time of initial diagnosis, prior to any treatment. After sampling, hyperthyroidism patients received methimazole starting at 30 mg daily, and ophthalmopathy patients received high-dose intravenous methylprednisolone. To identify distinguishing TCR V-J signatures, a discovery cohort of about a hundred patients was used, comprising 43 with Graves' ophthalmopathy and around 60 with stable Graves' hyperthyroidism. TCR Vbeta CDR3 sequencing of 120 to 150 peripheral blood samples (approximately 44 ophthalmopathy, over 70 hyperthyroidism and some 17 progressor patients) is reported in the paper. The approximately 100 discovery patients were divided at random into training and test sets in a 7:3 ratio. Prospective prediction of ophthalmopathy was tested in an independent validation cohort consisting of 18 to 20 hyperthyroidism patients and approximately 16 patients who later progressed to ophthalmopathy. In addition, the study compared T-cell repertoires in thyroid tissue and in blood from about 6 Graves' hyperthyroidism patients.

The CDR3 starts with the cysteine, ends with the phenylalanine, and has 18 residues. CDR3 DNA is the only sequence kept; it has 54 bases, read in frame from the first base. Cut back by 0 bases and 2 bases, the V and J ends lie 17 bases apart. CDR1 is given as SGHVS and CDR2 as FQNEAQ, both from the germline V gene. Hyperthyroidism patients were newly diagnosed, with disease duration under 2 months, and aged 18 to 65 years. Any patient with an uncontrolled infection, another autoimmune disease, pregnancy or lactation was excluded. Diagnoses were based on clinical symptoms, serum thyroxine and TRAb, thyroid ultrasound and orbital computed tomography. Blood from progressor patients was collected at the time of first diagnosis with hyperthyroidism, before any ophthalmopathy symptoms had appeared. PBMCs were isolated from roughly 10 ml of fresh peripheral blood by Ficoll-Paque density gradient centrifugation. Patients classed as progressors first received a Graves' hyperthyroidism diagnosis and then went on to develop ophthalmopathy during follow-up. Trizol reagent was used to extract total RNA, and RNA quality was then checked on an Agilent 2100 Bioanalyzer.

TCR beta CDR3 regions were amplified from RNA transcripts. The TCR CDR3 was subjected to a first round of RT-PCR using the HTBI primer set and the Qiagen OneStep RT-PCR kit. Libraries were constructed in a second round of multiplex PCR, after which size selection and purification were performed. Sequencing of the libraries was done on an Illumina HiSeq2000 using paired-end 100 bp reads. The study's processing was this. SOAPnuke was used to process the raw data, throwing out any read that contained adapters or uncalled bases, had a mean Phred below 15, or lacked an exact constant-primer or identifier match. COPE v1.2.5 was used to merge high-quality paired reads, and clonotypes were defined as unique nucleotide sequences. MiTCR v1.1 was used to align clonotypes to the IMGT TRBV, TRBD and TRBJ reference segments. The analysis included only V-J combinations with a frequency above 0.0001, which together covered 98% to 99.2% of the repertoires. A TCS score was defined as the ratio of F50 (clonal expansion) to E x V (chaos), with BLOSUM62-based TCRdist applied between CDR3 peptides within each V-J. Welch's t-statistics and random forest reduced some 510 V-J features to some 14, which were used in a naive Bayes classifier (R e1071). TCRdb trimmed public reads at Q25 via fastp, called clones via MiXCR and kept in-frame beta chains. Every distinct CDR3 protein forms one entry, paired with its most common genes and DNA. What appears here as the V and J calls and clone size reflects TCRdb's work, not the paper's. Within this sample are 300,000 to 450,000 distinct CDR3 sequences, with approximately 14% of them counted one time only. Clones ranked in the top ten supply 25% to 35% of the sample.

Study-wide conclusions, independent of this receptor: Most expanded thyroid clonotypes (frequency above 0.001) were also detected in blood, suggesting blood repertoires may reflect thyroid immune responses. No statistical method was used to set the sample size in advance, and investigators knew the group allocation. In validation, progression to ophthalmopathy was predicted by the model with 70.59% sensitivity and 72% to 85% specificity, a median of 6.5 months before onset. A model built on a 13 V-J signature distinguished ophthalmopathy from stable hyperthyroidism, reaching over 85% sensitivity and approximately 83% specificity in cross-validation and 80%/75% in testing.

The receptor was isolated from a woman between 18 and 29 years old with Graves' hyperthyroidism that later progressed to Graves' ophthalmopathy. The sequenced sample was blood. The V gene is TRBV7-8 and the J gene is TRBJ2-1, and possibly TRBD2, on 6 matching bases. The DNA sequence reads TGTGCCAGCAGCTTAGCCCTTAAGGGGAGGAGAACCTACAATGAGCAGTTCTTC. Translated, it reads CASSLALKGRRTYNEQFF.